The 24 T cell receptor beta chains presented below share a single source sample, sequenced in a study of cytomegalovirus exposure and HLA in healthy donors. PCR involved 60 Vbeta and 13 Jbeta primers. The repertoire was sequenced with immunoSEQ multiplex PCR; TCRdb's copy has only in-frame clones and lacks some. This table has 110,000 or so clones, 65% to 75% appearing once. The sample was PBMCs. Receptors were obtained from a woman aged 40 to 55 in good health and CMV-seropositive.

Written as DNA, the CDR3 is TGCGCCACCCGACAGGGTTCTAATGAAAAACTGTTTTTT. Protein product: CATRQGSNEKLFF. The V call is TRBV5-1, the J call TRBJ1-4, with 7 nucleotides matching TRBD1. The trim removed 9 bases at V and 3 bases at J, leaving 5 bases unmatched. Germline CDR1 SGHRS, CDR2 YFSETQ. This CDR3 has 13 residues. The full variable domain, its missing parts supplied by reference TRBV5-1 and TRBJ1-4, is KAGVTQTPRYLIKTRGQQVTLSCSPISGHRSVSWYQQTPGQGLQFLFEYFSETQRNKGNFPGRFSGRQFSNSRSEMNVSTLELGDSALYLCATRQGSNEKLFFGSGTQLSVL.

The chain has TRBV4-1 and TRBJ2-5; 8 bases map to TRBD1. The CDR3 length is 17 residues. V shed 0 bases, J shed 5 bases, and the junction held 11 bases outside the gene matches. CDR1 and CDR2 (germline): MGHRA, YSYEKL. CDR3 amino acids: CASSQDGQGAFRETQYF. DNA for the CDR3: TGCGCCAGCAGCCAAGATGGGCAGGGGGCTTTTCGGGAGACCCAGTACTTC.

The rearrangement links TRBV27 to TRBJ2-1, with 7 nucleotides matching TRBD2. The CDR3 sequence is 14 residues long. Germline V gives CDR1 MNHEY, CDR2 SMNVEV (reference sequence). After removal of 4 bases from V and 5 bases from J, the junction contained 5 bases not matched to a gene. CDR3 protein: CASSSGLTNNEQFF. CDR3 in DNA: TGTGCCAGCAGTTCGGGACTAACAAACAATGAGCAGTTCTTC.

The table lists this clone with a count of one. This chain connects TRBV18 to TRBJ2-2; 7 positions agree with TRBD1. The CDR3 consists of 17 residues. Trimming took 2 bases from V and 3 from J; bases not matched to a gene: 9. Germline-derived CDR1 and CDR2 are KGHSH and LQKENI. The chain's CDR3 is CASSPGARGGDTGELFF. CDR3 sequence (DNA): TGTGCCAGCTCACCAGGGGCGAGAGGGGGCGACACCGGGGAGCTGTTTTTT. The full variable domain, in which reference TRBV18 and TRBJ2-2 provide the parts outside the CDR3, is NAGVMQNPRHLVRRRGQEARLRCSPMKGHSHVYWYRQLPEEGLKFMVYLQKENIIDESGMPKERFSAEFPKEGPSILRIQQVVRGDSAAYFCASSPGARGGDTGELFFGEGSRLTVL.

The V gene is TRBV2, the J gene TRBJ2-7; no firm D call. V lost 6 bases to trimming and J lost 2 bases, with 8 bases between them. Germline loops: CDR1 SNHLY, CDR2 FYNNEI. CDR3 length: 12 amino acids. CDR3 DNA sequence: TGTGCCAGCAGCCGACAAGCCTACGAGCAGTACTTC. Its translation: CASSRQAYEQYF.

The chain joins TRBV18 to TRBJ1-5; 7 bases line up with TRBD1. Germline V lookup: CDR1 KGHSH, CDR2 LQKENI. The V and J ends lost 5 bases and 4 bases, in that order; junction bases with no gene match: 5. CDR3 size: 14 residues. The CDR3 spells CASSAQQGNQPQHF. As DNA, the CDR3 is TGTGCCAGCTCAGCACAACAGGGGAATCAGCCCCAGCATTTT.

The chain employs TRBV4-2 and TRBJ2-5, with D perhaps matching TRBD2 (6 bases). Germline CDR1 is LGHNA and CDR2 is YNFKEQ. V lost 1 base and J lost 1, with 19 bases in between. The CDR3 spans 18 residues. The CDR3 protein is CASSQASGGRAFQETQYF. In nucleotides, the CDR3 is TGTGCCAGCAGCCAAGCATCCGGGGGAAGAGCCTTCCAAGAGACCCAGTACTTC.

CDR3 coding DNA: TGCGCCAGCAGCTTGGGAGCAGGGCCTGTGGCCAACGTCCTGACTTTC. As protein: CASSLGAGPVANVLTF. This chain joins TRBV5-1 and TRBJ2-6, with TRBD1 as a possible D gene (5 bases). V lost 0 bases and J lost 6, with 13 bases in between. The CDR3 totals 16 residues. Germline lookup yields CDR1 SGHRS and CDR2 YFSETQ.

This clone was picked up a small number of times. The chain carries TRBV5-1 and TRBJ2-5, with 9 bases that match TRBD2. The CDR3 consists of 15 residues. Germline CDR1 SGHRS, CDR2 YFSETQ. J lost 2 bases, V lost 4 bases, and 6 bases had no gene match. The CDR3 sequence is CASSPTLAGQETQYF. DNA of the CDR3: TGCGCCAGCAGCCCCACCCTAGCGGGACAAGAGACCCAGTACTTC.

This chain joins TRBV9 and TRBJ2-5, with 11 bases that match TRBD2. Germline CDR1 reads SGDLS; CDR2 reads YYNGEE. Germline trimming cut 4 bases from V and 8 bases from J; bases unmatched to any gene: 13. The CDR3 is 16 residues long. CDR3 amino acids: CASSSPLAGGSRTQYF. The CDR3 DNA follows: TGTGCCAGCAGCTCCCCCTTAGCGGGGGGGTCAAGAACCCAGTACTTC.

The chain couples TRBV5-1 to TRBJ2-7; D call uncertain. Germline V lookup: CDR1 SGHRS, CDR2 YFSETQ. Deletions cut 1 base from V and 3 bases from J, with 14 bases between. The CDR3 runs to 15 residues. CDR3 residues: CASSLQASSLYEQYF. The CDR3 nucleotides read TGCGCCAGCAGCTTGCAGGCCAGCAGTCTCTACGAGCAGTACTTC. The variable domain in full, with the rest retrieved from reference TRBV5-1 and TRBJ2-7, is KAGVTQTPRYLIKTRGQQVTLSCSPISGHRSVSWYQQTPGQGLQFLFEYFSETQRNKGNFPGRFSGRQFSNSRSEMNVSTLELGDSALYLCASSLQASSLYEQYFGPGTRLTVT.

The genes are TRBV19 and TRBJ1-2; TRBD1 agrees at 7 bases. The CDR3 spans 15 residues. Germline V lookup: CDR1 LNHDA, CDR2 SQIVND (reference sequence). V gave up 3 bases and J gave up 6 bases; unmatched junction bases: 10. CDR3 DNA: TGTGCCAGTAGTATCTCCAGGGGGAAATCGGATGGCTACACCTTC. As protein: CASSISRGKSDGYTF.

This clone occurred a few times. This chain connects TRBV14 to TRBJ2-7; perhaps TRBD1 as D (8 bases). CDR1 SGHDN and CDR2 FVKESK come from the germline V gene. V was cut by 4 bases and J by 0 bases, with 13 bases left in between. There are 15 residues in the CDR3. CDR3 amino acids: CASSLTGEGSYEQYF. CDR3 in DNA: TGTGCCAGCAGCCTGACAGGGGAGGGCTCCTACGAGCAGTACTTC.

CDR3 DNA sequence: TGTGCCAGCAGCTTTCGTTTGAACACCTACGAGCAGTACTTC. Its translation is CASSFRLNTYEQYF. The chain employs TRBV5-6 and TRBJ2-7; D is unclear. Germline assignment: CDR1 SGHDT and CDR2 YYEEEE. The germline V and J ends were trimmed by 2 bases and 2 bases, with 11 bases remaining between them. CDR3 length: 14 residues.

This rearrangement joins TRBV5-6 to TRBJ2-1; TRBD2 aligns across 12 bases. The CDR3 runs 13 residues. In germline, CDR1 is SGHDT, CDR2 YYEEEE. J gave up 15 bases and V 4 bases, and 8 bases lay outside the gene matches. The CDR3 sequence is CASSLGRGLAGFF. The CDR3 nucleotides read TGTGCCAGCAGCCTTGGCAGGGGACTAGCGGGGTTCTTC.

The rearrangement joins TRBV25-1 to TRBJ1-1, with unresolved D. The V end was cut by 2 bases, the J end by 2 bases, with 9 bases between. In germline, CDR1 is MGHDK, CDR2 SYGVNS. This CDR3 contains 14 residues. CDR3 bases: TGTGCCAGCAGTGAAAGGAGGAGTAACACTGAAGCTTTCTTT. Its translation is CASSERRSNTEAFF.

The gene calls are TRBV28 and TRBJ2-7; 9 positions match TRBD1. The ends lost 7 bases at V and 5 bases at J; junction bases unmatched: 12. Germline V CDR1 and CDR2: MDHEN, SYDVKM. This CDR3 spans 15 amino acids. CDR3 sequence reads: CASNPLGTGYHEQYF. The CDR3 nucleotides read TGTGCCAGCAACCCCCTCGGGACAGGGTATCACGAGCAGTACTTC.

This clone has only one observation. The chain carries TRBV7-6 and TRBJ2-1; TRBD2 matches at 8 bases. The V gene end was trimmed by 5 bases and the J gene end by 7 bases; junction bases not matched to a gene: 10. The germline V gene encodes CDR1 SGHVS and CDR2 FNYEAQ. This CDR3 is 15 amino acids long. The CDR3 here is CASSEGSGGVNEQFF. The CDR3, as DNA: TGTGCCAGCAGCGAAGGGTCGGGAGGGGTGAATGAGCAGTTCTTC.

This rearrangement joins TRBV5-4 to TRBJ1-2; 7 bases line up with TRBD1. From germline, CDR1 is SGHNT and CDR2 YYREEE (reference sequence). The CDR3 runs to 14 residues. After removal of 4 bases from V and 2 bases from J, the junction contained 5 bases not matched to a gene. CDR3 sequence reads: CASSPYRGNYGYTF. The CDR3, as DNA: TGTGCCAGCAGCCCCTACAGGGGAAACTATGGCTACACCTTC.

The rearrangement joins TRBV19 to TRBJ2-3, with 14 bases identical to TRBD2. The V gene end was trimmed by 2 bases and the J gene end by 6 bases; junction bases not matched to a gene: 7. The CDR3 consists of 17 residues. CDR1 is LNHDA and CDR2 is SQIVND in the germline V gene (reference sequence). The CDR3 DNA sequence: TGTGCCAGTAGTATATGGGGACTAGCGGGAGCTGGGGATACGCAGTATTTT. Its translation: CASSIWGLAGAGDTQYF.

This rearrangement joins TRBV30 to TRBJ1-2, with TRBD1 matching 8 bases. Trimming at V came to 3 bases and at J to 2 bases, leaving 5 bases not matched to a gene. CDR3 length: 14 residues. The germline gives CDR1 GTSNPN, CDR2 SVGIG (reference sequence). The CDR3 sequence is CAWSTGGENYGYTF. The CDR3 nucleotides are TGTGCCTGGAGCACAGGGGGAGAGAACTATGGCTACACCTTC. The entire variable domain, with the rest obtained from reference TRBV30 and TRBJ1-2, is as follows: SQTIHQWPATLVQPVGSPLSLECTVEGTSNPNLYWYRQAAGRGLQLLFYSVGIGQISSEVPQNLSASRPQDRQFILSSKKLLLSDSGFYLCAWSTGGENYGYTFGSGTRLTVV.

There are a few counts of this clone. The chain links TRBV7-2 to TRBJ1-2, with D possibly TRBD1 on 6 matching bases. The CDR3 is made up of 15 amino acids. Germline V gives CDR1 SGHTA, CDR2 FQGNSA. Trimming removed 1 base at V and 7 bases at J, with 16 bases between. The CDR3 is CASSLGVQGLSGYTF. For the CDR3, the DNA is TGTGCCAGCAGCTTAGGCGTACAGGGTCTTAGTGGCTACACCTTC. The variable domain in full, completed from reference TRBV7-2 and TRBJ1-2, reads GAGVSQSPSNKVTEKGKDVELRCDPISGHTALYWYRQSLGQGLEFLIYFQGNSAPDKSGLPSDRFSAERTGGSVSTLTIQRTQQEDSAVYLCASSLGVQGLSGYTFGSGTRLTVV.

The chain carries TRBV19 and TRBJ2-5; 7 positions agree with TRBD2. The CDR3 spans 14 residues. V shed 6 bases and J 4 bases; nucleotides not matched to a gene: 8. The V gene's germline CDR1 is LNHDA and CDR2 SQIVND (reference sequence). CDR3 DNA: TGTGCCAGTAGGACCCTAGGCGGGGGAGAGACCCAGTACTTC. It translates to CASRTLGGGETQYF.

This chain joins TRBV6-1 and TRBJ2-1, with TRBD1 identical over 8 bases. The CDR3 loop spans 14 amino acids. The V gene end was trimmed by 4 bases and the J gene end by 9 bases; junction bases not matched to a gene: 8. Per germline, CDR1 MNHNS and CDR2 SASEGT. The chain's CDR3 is CASSVTGGQSEQFF. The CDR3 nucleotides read TGTGCCAGCAGTGTCACAGGGGGTCAATCTGAGCAGTTCTTC.